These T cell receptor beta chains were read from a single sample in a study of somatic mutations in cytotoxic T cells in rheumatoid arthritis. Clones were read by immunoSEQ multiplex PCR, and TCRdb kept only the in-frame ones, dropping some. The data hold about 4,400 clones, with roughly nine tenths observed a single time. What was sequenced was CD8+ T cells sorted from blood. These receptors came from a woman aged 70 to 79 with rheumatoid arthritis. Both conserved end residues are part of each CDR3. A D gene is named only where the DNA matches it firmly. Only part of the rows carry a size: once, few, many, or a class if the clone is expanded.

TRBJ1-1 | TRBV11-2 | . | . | TGTGCCAGCAACCCGGGTACTGAAGCTTTCTTT | CASNPGTEAFF
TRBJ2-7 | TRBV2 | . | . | TGTGCCACCGGGACACCTCGCTACGAGCAGTACTTC | CATGTPRYEQYF
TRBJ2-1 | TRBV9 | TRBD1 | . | TGTGCCAGCGGTACCCCAGGGGGCGGTGAGCAGTTCTTC | CASGTPGGGEQFF
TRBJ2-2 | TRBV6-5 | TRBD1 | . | TGTGCCAGCAGTTCTCTGACAGGGGTGGCCGGGGAGCTGTTTTTT | CASSSLTGVAGELFF
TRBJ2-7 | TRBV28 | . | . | TGTGCCAGCAGTGCCGCCCTAAACCCCTACGAGCAGTACTTC | CASSAALNPYEQYF
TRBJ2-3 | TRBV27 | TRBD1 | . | TGTGCCAGCAGTTTATTAAATAGAGGGGGCCCAGATACGCAGTATTTT | CASSLLNRGGPDTQYF
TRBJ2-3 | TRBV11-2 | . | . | TGTGCCAGCAGCCTGCTAGTGACAGATACGCAGTATTTT | CASSLLVTDTQYF
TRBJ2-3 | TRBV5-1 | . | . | TGCGCCAGCAGCCCTTGGGAGATCACAGATACGCAGTATTTT | CASSPWEITDTQYF
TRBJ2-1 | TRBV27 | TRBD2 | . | TGTGCCAGCAGTTTATCCGCTAGCGGGGTATACAATGAGCAGTTCTTC | CASSLSASGVYNEQFF
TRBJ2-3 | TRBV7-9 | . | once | TGTGCCAGCAGCTTAAGAAACTCCCCCACAGATACGCAGTATTTT | CASSLRNSPTDTQYF
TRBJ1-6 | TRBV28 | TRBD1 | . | TGTGCCAGCAGTTGGACAGGGGAACAATCACCCCTCCACTTT | CASSWTGEQSPLHF
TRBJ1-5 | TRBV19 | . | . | TGTGCCAGTACCCTGGGGCAGCTCAATCAGCCCCAGCATTTT | CASTLGQLNQPQHF
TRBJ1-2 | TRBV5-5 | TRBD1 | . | TGCGCCAGCAGCTTGGACAGGGGCTATGGCTACACCTTC | CASSLDRGYGYTF
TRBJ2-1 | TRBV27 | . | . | TGTGCCAGCAGTTTAGCGGGGGCGGGCAATGAGCAGTTCTTC | CASSLAGAGNEQFF
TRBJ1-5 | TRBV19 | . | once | TGTGCCAGTAGTATGAGCGCCAGGGGACATCAGCCCCAGCATTTT | CASSMSARGHQPQHF
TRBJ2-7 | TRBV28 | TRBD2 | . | TGTGCCAGCAGTCCCGGAAGTAGCGGGAGTTGGGTTGGCTACGAGCAGTACTTC | CASSPGSSGSWVGYEQYF
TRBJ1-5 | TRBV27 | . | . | TGTGCCAGCAGTTTGGGGCCCTATGCGGTCCAGCATTTT | CASSLGPYAVQHF
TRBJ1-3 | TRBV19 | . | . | TGTGCCAGTAGTATAGTCTTCAATTCAGGGTCTGGAAACACCATATATTTT | CASSIVFNSGSGNTIYF
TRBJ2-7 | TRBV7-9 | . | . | TGTGCCAGCAGCTTTCAGGGCTCCTACGAGCAGTACTTC | CASSFQGSYEQYF
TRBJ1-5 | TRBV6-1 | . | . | TGTGCCAGCAGGGCCGAGGGGGGGCATCAGCCCCAGCATTTT | CASRAEGGHQPQHF
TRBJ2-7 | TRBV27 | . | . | TGTGCCAGCAGCCGACGACAGTCCTACGAGCAGTACTTC | CASSRRQSYEQYF
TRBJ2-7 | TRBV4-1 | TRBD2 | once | TGCGCCAGCAGCCCCCAGGGACTAGCGGGAGTCTCCTACGAGCAGTACTTC | CASSPQGLAGVSYEQYF
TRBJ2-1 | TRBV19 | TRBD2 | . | TGTGCCAGTAGCCGGACTAGCGGGGACTACAATGAGCAGTTCTTC | CASSRTSGDYNEQFF
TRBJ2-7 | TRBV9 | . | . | TGTGCCAGCAGCGTAGGGGAGAACTACGAGCAGTACTTC | CASSVGENYEQYF
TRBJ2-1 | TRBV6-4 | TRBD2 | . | TGTGCCAGCTCCAGGGGACTAGCGGGAAACAATGAGCAGTTCTTC | CASSRGLAGNNEQFF
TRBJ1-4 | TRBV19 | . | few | TGTGCCAGTAGTATCGTAGGGGCTTTGGGTGAAAAACTGTTTTTT | CASSIVGALGEKLFF
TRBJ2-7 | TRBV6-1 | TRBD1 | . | TGTGCCAGCAGTGTGGGACAGGGCTCGTACGAGCAGTACTTC | CASSVGQGSYEQYF
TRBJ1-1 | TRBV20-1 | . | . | TGCAGCCACAGTAAAAACACTGAAGCTTTCTTT | CSHSKNTEAFF
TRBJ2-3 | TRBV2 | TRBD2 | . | TGTGCCAGCAGTGTTTTACTAGCGGGACTTTACACAGATACGCAGTATTTT | CASSVLLAGLYTDTQYF
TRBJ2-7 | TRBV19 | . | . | TGTGCCAGTAGTATAGCCCCTAGCTCCTACGAGCAGTACTTC | CASSIAPSSYEQYF
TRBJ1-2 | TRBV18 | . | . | TGTGCCAGCTCACCCCCGGGGGATGGCTACACCTTC | CASSPPGDGYTF
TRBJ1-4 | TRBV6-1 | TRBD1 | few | TGTGCCAGCAACCCGACAGGGTTAAATGAAAAACTGTTTTTT | CASNPTGLNEKLFF